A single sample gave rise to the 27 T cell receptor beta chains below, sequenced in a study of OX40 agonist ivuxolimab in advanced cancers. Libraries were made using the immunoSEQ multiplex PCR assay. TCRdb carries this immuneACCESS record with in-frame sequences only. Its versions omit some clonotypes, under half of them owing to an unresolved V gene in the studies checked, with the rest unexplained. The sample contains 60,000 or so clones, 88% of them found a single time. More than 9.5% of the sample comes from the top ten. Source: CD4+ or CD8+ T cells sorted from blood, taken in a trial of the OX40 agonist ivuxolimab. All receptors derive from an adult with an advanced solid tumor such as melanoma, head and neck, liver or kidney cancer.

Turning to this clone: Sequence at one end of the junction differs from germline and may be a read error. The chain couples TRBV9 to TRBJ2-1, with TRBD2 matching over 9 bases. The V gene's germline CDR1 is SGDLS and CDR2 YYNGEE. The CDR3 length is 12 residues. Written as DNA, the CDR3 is TGCTCTAGCGGGGCCTCCTACAATGAGCAGTTCTTC. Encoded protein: CSSGASYNEQFF.

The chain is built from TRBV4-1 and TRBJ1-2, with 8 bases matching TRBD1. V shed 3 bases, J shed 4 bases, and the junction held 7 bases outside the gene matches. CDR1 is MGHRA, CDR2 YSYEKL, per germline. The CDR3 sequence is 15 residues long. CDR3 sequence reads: CASSHSGQGTYGYTF. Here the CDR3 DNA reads TGCGCCAGCAGCCATTCCGGACAGGGCACCTATGGCTACACCTTC.

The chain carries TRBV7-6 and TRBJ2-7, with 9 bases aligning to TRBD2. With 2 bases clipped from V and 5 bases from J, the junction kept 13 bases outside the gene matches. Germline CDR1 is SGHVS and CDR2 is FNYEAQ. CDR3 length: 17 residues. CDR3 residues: CASSLYPAGGPGDEQYF. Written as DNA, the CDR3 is TGTGCCAGCAGCTTATATCCGGCGGGAGGGCCTGGAGACGAGCAGTACTTC.

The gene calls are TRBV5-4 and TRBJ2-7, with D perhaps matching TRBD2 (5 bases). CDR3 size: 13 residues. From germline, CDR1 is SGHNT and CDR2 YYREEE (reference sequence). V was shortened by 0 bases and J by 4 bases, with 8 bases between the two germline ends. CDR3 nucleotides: TGTGCCAGCAGCTTGGGAGGAGGTTACGAGCAGTACGTC. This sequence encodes CASSLGGGYEQYV.

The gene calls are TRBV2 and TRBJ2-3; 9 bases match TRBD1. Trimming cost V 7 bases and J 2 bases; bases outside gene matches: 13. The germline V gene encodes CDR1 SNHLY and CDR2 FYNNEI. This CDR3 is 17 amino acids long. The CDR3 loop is CASKSGTGNIFTDTQYF. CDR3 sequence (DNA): TGTGCCAGCAAGTCCGGGACAGGGAACATTTTCACAGATACGCAGTATTTT.

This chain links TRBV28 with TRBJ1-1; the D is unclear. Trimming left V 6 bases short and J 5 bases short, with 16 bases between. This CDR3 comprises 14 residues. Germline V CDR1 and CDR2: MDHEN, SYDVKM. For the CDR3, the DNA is TGTGCCAGCAGCTCCCGGACTCTATGGACTGAAGCTTTCTTT. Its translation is CASSSRTLWTEAFF.

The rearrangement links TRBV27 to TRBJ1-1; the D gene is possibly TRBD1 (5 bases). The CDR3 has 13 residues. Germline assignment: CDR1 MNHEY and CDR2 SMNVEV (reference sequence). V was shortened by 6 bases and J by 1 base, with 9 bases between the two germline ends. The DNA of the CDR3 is TGTGCCAGCAGGGGACGCCAGAACACTGAAGCTTTCTTT. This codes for CASRGRQNTEAFF.

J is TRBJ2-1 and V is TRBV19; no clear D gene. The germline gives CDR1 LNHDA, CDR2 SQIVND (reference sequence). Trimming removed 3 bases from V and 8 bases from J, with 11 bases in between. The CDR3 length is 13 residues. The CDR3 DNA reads TGTGCCAGTAGTATCCCACCGCTGGATGAGCAGTTCTTC. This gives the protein CASSIPPLDEQFF.

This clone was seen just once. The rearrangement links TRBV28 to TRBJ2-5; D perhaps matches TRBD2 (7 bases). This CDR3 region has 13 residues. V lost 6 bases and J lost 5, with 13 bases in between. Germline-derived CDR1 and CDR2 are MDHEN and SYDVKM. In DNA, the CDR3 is TGTGCCAGCAGGGGGGGGCTGCAGGAGACCCAGTACTTC. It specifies CASRGGLQETQYF.

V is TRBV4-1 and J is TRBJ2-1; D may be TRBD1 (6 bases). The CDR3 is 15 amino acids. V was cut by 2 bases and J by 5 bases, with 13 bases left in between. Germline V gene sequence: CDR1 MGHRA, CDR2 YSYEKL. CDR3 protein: CASSQTQGHDNEQFF. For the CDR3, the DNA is TGCGCCAGCAGCCAAACACAGGGCCACGACAATGAGCAGTTCTTC.

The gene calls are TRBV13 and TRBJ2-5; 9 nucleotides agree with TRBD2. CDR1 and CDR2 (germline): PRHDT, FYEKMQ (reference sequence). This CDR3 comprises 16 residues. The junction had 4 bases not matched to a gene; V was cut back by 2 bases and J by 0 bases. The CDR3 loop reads CASSLRASGDQETQYF. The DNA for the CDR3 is TGTGCCAGCAGCTTACGGGCTAGCGGGGACCAAGAGACCCAGTACTTC.

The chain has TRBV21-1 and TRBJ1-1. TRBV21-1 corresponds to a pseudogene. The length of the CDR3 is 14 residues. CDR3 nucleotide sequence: TGTGCCAGCAGCAAAGAAGGTGATCACACTGAAGCTTTCTTT. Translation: CASSKEGDHTEAFF.

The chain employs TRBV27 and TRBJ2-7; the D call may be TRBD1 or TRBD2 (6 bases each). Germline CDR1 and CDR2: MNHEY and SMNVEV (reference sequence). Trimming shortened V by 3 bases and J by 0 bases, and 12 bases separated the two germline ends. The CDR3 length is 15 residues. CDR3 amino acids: CASSFGGGGSYEQYF. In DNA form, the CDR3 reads TGTGCCAGCAGTTTTGGAGGGGGAGGCTCCTACGAGCAGTACTTC.

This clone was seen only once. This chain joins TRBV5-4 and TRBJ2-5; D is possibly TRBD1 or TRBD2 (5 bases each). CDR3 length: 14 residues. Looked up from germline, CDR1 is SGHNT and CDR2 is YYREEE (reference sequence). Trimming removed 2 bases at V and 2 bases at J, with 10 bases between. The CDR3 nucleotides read TGTGCCAGCAGCTTTGGTGGGGGACAAGAGACCCAGTACTTC. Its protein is CASSFGGGQETQYF.

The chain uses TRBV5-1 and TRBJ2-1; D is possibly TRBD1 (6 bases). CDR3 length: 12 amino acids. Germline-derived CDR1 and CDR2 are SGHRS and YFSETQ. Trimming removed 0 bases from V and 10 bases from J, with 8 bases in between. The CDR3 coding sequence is TGCGCCAGCAGCTTGGTACAGGGCGAGCAGTTCTTC. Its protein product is CASSLVQGEQFF.

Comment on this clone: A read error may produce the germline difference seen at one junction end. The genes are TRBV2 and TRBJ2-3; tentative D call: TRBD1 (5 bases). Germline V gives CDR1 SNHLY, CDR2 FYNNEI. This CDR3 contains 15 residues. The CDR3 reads CASSEGGRATNTQYF. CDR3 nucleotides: TGTGCCAGCAGTGAGGGCGGCAGGGCCACTAATACGCAATATTTT.

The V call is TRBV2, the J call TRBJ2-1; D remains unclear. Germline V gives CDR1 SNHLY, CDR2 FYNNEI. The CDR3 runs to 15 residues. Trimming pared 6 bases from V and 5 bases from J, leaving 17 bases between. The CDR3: CASSAQGEPDNEQFF. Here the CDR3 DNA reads TGTGCCAGCAGCGCCCAAGGAGAGCCGGACAATGAGCAGTTCTTC.

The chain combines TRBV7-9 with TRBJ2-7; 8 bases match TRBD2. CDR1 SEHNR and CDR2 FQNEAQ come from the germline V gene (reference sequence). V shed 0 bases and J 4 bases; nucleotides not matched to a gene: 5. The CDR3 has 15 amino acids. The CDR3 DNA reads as TGTGCCAGCAGCTTAGCTCCAGCGGGAGATTACGAGCAGTACTTC. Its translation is CASSLAPAGDYEQYF.

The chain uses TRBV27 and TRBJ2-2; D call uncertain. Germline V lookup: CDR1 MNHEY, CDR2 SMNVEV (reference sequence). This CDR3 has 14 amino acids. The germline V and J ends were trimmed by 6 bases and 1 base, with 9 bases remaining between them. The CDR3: CASSHDWNTGELFF. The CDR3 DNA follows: TGTGCCAGCAGCCATGACTGGAACACCGGGGAGCTGTTTTTT.

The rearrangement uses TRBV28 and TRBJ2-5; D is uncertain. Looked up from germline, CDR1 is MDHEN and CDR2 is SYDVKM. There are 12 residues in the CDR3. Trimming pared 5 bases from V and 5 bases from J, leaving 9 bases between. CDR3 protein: CASSLVFETQYF. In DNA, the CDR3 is TGTGCCAGCAGTCTTGTGTTTGAGACCCAGTACTTC.

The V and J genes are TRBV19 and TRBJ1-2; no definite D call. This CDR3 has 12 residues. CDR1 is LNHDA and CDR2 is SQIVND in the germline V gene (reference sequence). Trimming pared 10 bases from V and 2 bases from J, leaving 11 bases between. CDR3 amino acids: CATYGENYGYTF. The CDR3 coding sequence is TGTGCCACCTACGGGGAGAACTATGGCTACACCTTC.

CDR3 sequence reads: CASSPGRSYEQYV. Written as DNA, the CDR3 is TGTGCCAGCAGTCCCGGGAGGTCCTACGAGCAGTACGTC. The chain links TRBV27 to TRBJ2-7; 7 bases match TRBD2. Germline values: CDR1 MNHEY, CDR2 SMNVEV (reference sequence). The CDR3 is made up of 13 amino acids. The V gene end was trimmed by 5 bases and the J gene end by 1 base; junction bases not matched to a gene: 2.

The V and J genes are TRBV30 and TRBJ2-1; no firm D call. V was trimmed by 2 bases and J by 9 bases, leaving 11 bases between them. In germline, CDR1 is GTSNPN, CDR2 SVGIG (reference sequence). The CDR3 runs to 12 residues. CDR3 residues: CAWSSSTPEQFF. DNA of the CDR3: TGTGCCTGGAGTAGTTCGACTCCTGAGCAGTTCTTC.

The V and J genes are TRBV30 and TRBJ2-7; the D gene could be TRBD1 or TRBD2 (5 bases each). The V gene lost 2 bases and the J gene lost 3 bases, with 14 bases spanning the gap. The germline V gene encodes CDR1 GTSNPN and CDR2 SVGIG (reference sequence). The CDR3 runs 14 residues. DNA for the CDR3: TGTGCCTGGAGTTTAGGGACCGAAAACTACGAGCAGTACTTC. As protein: CAWSLGTENYEQYF.

Written as DNA, the CDR3 is TGCGCCAGCAGCCAAGATTGGCCAGGGATCTACGAGCAGTACTTC. This codes for CASSQDWPGIYEQYF. The chain links TRBV4-1 to TRBJ2-7; a weak D match, TRBD1 (5 bases). In germline, CDR1 is MGHRA, CDR2 YSYEKL. V gave up 0 bases and J gave up 3 bases, with 12 bases separating them. This CDR3 is 15 amino acids long.

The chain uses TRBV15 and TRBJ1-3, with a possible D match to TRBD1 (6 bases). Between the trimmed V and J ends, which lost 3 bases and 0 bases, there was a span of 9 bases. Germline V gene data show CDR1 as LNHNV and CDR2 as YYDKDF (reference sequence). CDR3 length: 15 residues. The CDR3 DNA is TGTGCCACCAGCAGGGACAGAGGCTCTGGAAACACCATATATTTT. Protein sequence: CATSRDRGSGNTIYF.

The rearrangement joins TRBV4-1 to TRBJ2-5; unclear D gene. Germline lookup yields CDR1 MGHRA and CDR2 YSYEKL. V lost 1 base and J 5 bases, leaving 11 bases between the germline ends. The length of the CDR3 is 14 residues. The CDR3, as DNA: TGCGCCAGCAGCCAAGTTGGGGAAGTTGAGACCCAGTACTTC. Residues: CASSQVGEVETQYF.